This TCR beta chain was profiled in a study of beta chain features in type 1 diabetes (dated by TCRdb to 2016 to 2019). For the wider study: Patients and healthy donors did not differ in mean age, gender distribution, total cell number or subset yield. Whereas all 30 or so donors provided naive and central memory subsets, regulatory and stem cell-like memory subsets were isolated from just 8 patients and about 8 healthy donors. A total of 107,917,701 sorted cells were examined across all samples, and RNA yield correlated strongly with the number of cells per subset. The study compared the TCRB repertoires of sorted circulating CD4+ T cell subsets in recently diagnosed type 1 diabetes patients with those in matched healthy donors.

Reading the germline V gene gives CDR1 SQVTM and CDR2 ANQGSEA. Taken from cysteine to phenylalanine, the CDR3 has 12 residues. The retained sequence is limited to the CDR3, 36 bases, with the frame set at the first base. V is clipped by 6 bases and J by 8 bases, and the sequence between their germline boundaries is 16 bases long. With regard to this clone: What this receptor recognizes is not known. It has no much larger one-base neighbor in the sample; base qualities were not kept.

Each donor gave one peripheral blood draw, roughly 120 mL on average, collected into heparinised tubes. A BD FACSAria II was used to sort naive, central memory, regulatory and stem cell-like memory CD4+ T cells with a panel that included CD45RO, CCR7, CD25, CD127, CD95 and CD27. Purity was above 98% for every sorted population. PBMCs were separated immediately by Lymphoprep density gradient centrifugation and were stained directly, without being cultured. To minimize batch effects, samples were stained and sorted in pairs, one healthy donor with one patient per experiment. The High Capacity cDNA Reverse Transcription Kit was used to reverse transcribe all of the isolated RNA, meaning that expressed TCRB transcripts were what got sequenced. Naive, central memory and regulatory T cell samples underwent deep immunoSEQ sequencing, averaging around 3.9 million total reads per sample. After sorted cells were lysed in RLT buffer, RNA was extracted with DNase-treated RNeasy Micro or Mini kits, with the choice depending on cell number. To prevent cross-contamination, each cell subset was processed individually, whereas patient and healthy donor samples were processed jointly. The immunoSEQ multiplex PCR was used to amplify TCRB sequences from cDNA, generating 87-bp fragments that spanned the CDR3 region. Amplicons were sequenced on the Illumina HiSeq platform. Processing in the source paper ran as follows. Synthetic template baselines were used to correct PCR bias computationally, reads within Hamming distance 2 were collapsed, and singletons that could not be merged were discarded. Reads were aligned against IMGT to assign V, D and J genes, CDR3 length and insertions or deletions at six rearrangement sites. Within each subset, clonotype counts were normalized to sorted cell number, and only after that were true diversity and Gini coefficients computed with the tcR R package. The overlap coefficient, calculated on TCRB nucleotide sequences, was used to measure repertoire sharing. Out-of-frame TCRB sequences from naive cells were analyzed to stand in for the pre-selection repertoire. TCRdb provides this immuneACCESS table in a form limited to in-frame rearrangements. Some clones are lacking; in checked studies, under half of them reflect an unresolved V gene, and why the rest are absent is not known. D and trimming come from the DNA, and the V and J calls and clone size come from that table. The sample table lists about 250,000 clones, roughly 15% of them with a count of one. The top ten hold about 0.024% of the sample.

Here is what the overall study found, with its caveats: Sequencing cDNA rather than genomic DNA could over-represent highly expressing activated cells, although activation and CD3 levels did not differ between groups. Naive, central memory and regulatory TCRB repertoires appeared to be more similar among patients than among healthy donors. PCR might favor shorter templates, but patient and control samples were amplified and corrected together, so any skew would affect both groups equally. At VDJ recombination sites, type 1 diabetes patients had fewer insertions and more deleted nucleotides, which implies abnormalities in thymic rearrangement. Because the HLA sub-analyses included only small numbers of individuals, any influence of HLA type on TCRB rearrangement was left unresolved. A moderate but significant shortening of TCRB CDR3 length was observed in type 1 diabetes patients in all four CD4+ subsets.

Sequences were obtained from naive CD4+ T cells from blood. The sample's cell subset or site label is to be understood as: true naive CD4+ T cells. Rearrangement joined TRBV29-1 to TRBJ1-2, and the D gene may be TRBD1, 5 bases matching. The receptor comes from a woman aged 40 to 50 in good health. The nucleotide sequence is TGCAGCGTCGCCGGGGGAGGCCAGGGCTACACCTTC. It codes for CSVAGGGQGYTF.